Listed below are T cell receptor beta chains from one sample, sequenced in a study of blood T cells in healthy people across ages. Each CDR3 protein is one row after TCRdb ran MiXCR on the 5' RACE reads. This table has approximately 1.5 million distinct CDR3 sequences, roughly 30% appearing once. The material sequenced was blood. These receptor sequences come from a woman aged 25 to 39 in good health. CDR3s include the opening cysteine and the closing phenylalanine or tryptophan. The D gene is left open where the match is weak. Clone sizes are given selectively: once, few, many, or a class where the clone is expanded.

CDR3 DNA	CDR3 protein	V gene	J gene	D gene	CDR3 length	clone size
TGTGCCAGCAGTCGACAGGGGGACCACGAGCAGTACTTC	CASSRQGDHEQYF	TRBV6-6	TRBJ2-7	TRBD1	13	-
TGCAGTGCTAGAGTAAGGTTGAGGGGGAACTATGGCTACACCTTC	CSARVRLRGNYGYTF	TRBV20-1	TRBJ1-2	-	15	few
TGTGCCAGCAGCTTAGAGTACGGCGGCGAGCAGTACTTC	CASSLEYGGEQYF	TRBV7-7	TRBJ2-7	-	13	-
TGCGCCAGCAGCCAGGGACAGGGCTTTAGGTACGAGCAGTACTTC	CASSQGQGFRYEQYF	TRBV5-1	TRBJ2-7	TRBD1	15	-
TGCAGTGCTAGACCGGACAGGGGTACCGGGGAGCTGTTTTTT	CSARPDRGTGELFF	TRBV20-1	TRBJ2-2	TRBD1	14	-
TGCAGTGCCGACAGGGTTAACACTGAAGCTTTCTTT	CSADRVNTEAFF	TRBV20-1	TRBJ1-1	TRBD1	12	-
TGTGCCTGGACGCGCGGACGAAACTATGGCTACACCTTC	CAWTRGRNYGYTF	TRBV30	TRBJ1-2	-	13	many
TGTGCCAGCAGCGCCGCCAGCGGGGGGGCTTTAGGTTACAATGAGCAGTTCTTC	CASSAASGGALGYNEQFF	TRBV9	TRBJ2-1	TRBD2	18	-
TGTGCCAGCAGCTTCTGGGAGAGGACCGGGGAGCTGTTTTTT	CASSFWERTGELFF	TRBV7-9	TRBJ2-2	-	14	-
TGTGCCAGCAGCGTCATACAGGGGGGGGAGCAGTACTTC	CASSVIQGGEQYF	TRBV9	TRBJ2-7	-	13	few
TGCGCCAGCAGCTTGGCCGGAGGGACAGGCCTCAATGAGCAGTTCTTC	CASSLAGGTGLNEQFF	TRBV5-1	TRBJ2-1	TRBD1	16	-
TGTGCCAGCAGCACCAATAATGAAAAACTGTTTTTT	CASSTNNEKLFF	TRBV13	TRBJ1-4	-	12	once
TGTGCCAGCAGTTCGGACAGGGGGTTAGTCGGCTATGGCTACACCTTC	CASSSDRGLVGYGYTF	TRBV12-3/TRBV12-4	TRBJ1-2	TRBD1	16	few
TGTGCCAGCAGTTACTGGGGCAGGTTCGTACACGAGCAGTACTTC	CASSYWGRFVHEQYF	TRBV6-2/TRBV6-3	TRBJ2-7	-	15	-
TGTGCCAGCAGTTACGGCGGGAGCGCTAGCGCAGATACGCAGTATTTT	CASSYGGSASADTQYF	TRBV6-2/TRBV6-3	TRBJ2-3	TRBD2	16	-
TGTGCCAGCAGTTTGCACCCCTCATCCGAGCAGTACTTC	CASSLHPSSEQYF	TRBV12-3/TRBV12-4	TRBJ2-7	-	13	-
TGCAGTGCTAGAGATCCCAGGGTGAACACTGAAGCTTTCTTT	CSARDPRVNTEAFF	TRBV20-1	TRBJ1-1	-	14	-
TGCAGTGAAACCCTAAGTGAAACCACTGAAGCTTTCTTT	CSETLSETTEAFF	TRBV20-1	TRBJ1-1	-	13	few
TGTGCCAGCAGGACACAGGGGGCTGGAGGGGAGCTGTTTTTT	CASRTQGAGGELFF	TRBV3-1	TRBJ2-2	TRBD1	14	-
TGCGCCAGCAGCCTGCGACTAGGGAGTCCGCGGGAGCAGTACTTC	CASSLRLGSPREQYF	TRBV5-1	TRBJ2-7	-	15	-
TGCAGTGCTTTCCGACTAGCACGGTCAGATACGCAGTATTTT	CSAFRLARSDTQYF	TRBV20-1	TRBJ2-3	TRBD2	14	few
TGTGCCATCAGCGCCGGGACAGGGGACGGCTATGGCTACACCTTC	CAISAGTGDGYGYTF	TRBV10-3	TRBJ1-2	TRBD1	15	few
TGTGCCATCAGTGAGTCGATTCAGTACTATGGCTACACCTTC	CAISESIQYYGYTF	TRBV10-3	TRBJ1-2	-	14	few
TGTGCCAGCAGCCAAGCGACTAGCGGGGCCTGGCTTATGGATGAGCAGTTCTTC	CASSQATSGAWLMDEQFF	TRBV4-2	TRBJ2-1	TRBD2	18	-
TGCAGTGCTCTGGACAGGGGGCTGGGCTACACCTTC	CSALDRGLGYTF	TRBV20-1	TRBJ1-2	TRBD1	12	few
TGTGCCAGCAGTGAGTCCCCAGGTTCCTACGAGCAGTACTTC	CASSESPGSYEQYF	TRBV2	TRBJ2-7	-	14	-
TGTGCCAGCAGCCAGGGGGGGGCCCTTGGCTATGGCTACACCTTC	CASSQGGALGYGYTF	TRBV12-3/TRBV12-4	TRBJ1-2	TRBD1	15	-
TGCAGTGCCAGGTCGACTAGCGGGGGGACAGATACGCAGTATTTT	CSARSTSGGTDTQYF	TRBV20-1	TRBJ2-3	TRBD2	15	few
TGCAGTGCTAGAGATAGACAGGGTCTGAGCACAGATACGCAGTATTTT	CSARDRQGLSTDTQYF	TRBV20-1	TRBJ2-3	TRBD1	16	-
TGCAGTGCTAGAGATAACAGGGGAATCCACTATGGCTACACCTTC	CSARDNRGIHYGYTF	TRBV20-1	TRBJ1-2	TRBD1	15	few
TGTGCCAGCAGTTACCCGTTGTTTTGGACTAGCGGGAGGTTTGAGCAGTTCTTC	CASSYPLFWTSGRFEQFF	TRBV6-2/TRBV6-3	TRBJ2-1	TRBD2	18	few
TGTGCCAGCAGCTTAGTTTCGACAGGGGCCGACTATGGCTACACCTTC	CASSLVSTGADYGYTF	TRBV7-2	TRBJ1-2	TRBD1	16	many
TGCAGTGCCACCAGCGGGGGCTCCTACGAGCAGTACTTC	CSATSGGSYEQYF	TRBV20-1	TRBJ2-7	TRBD2	13	few
TGTGCCAGCAGCCCCCGGGGGTCGGGGGGCTACGAGCAGTACTTC	CASSPRGSGGYEQYF	TRBV9	TRBJ2-7	TRBD2	15	-
TGTGCCATCAGTGAGGGGGTCGTCCAGTACTTC	CAISEGVVQYF	TRBV10-3	TRBJ2-7	-	11	-
TGTGCCTCGGGTCAAAGGGGTAATGAAAAACTGTTTTTT	CASGQRGNEKLFF	TRBV15	TRBJ1-4	-	13	few
TGCGCCAGCAGCGCGGCGGAGAATGAAAAACTGTTTTTT	CASSAAENEKLFF	TRBV5-1	TRBJ1-4	-	13	-
TGTGCCAGCTCACCACTTCCCAGCGGCGGATCAGATACGCAGTATTTT	CASSPLPSGGSDTQYF	TRBV18	TRBJ2-3	-	16	-
TGTGCCAGCAGCTCGGGACAGGGGCACTATGGCTACACCTTC	CASSSGQGHYGYTF	TRBV7-9	TRBJ1-2	TRBD1	14	-
TGTGCCAGCAGCCAAGGGCTAGCGATGATAAGCTCTGGGGCCAACGTCCTGACTTTC	CASSQGLAMISSGANVLTF	TRBV3-1	TRBJ2-6	-	19	-
TGCGCCAGCAGGAGGGGAACCTGGGAGAACACTGAAGCTTTCTTT	CASRRGTWENTEAFF	TRBV5-1	TRBJ1-1	-	15	-
TGTGCCAGCAGTCAAAGTGGGGTTGACCAGTACTTC	CASSQSGVDQYF	TRBV3-1	TRBJ2-5	-	12	-
TGTGCCAGTGAAGCGATCACAGATACGCAGTATTTT	CASEAITDTQYF	TRBV2	TRBJ2-3	-	12	-
TGCAGTGCTAAGCCGGAGGCCAATGAAAAACTGTTTTTT	CSAKPEANEKLFF	TRBV20-1	TRBJ1-4	-	13	-
TGCAGTGCTAGAGATGACGACAGGCCTAATGAAAAACTGTTTTTT	CSARDDDRPNEKLFF	TRBV20-1	TRBJ1-4	-	15	-
TGTGCCAGCAGCGCAGGACAGGCCGCAACTAATGAAAAACTGTTTTTT	CASSAGQAATNEKLFF	TRBV9	TRBJ1-4	TRBD1	16	-
TGTGCCAGCAGCTTAGCGGTGTCTAGCGGGAGGGCCGGGGTCAATGAGCAGTTCTTC	CASSLAVSSGRAGVNEQFF	TRBV7-9	TRBJ2-1	TRBD2	19	few
TGTGCCAGCAGTGAAGGGTGGGACAGGGAATTCACAGATACGCAGTATTTT	CASSEGWDREFTDTQYF	TRBV2	TRBJ2-3	TRBD1	17	-
TGTGCCAGCAGTTATGTCAGATTAGGTCAGCCCCAGCATTTT	CASSYVRLGQPQHF	TRBV6-8	TRBJ1-5	-	14	few
TGTGCCAGCAGTTTTAAAGCGGGGGATTTGGTGAATACGCAGTATTTT	CASSFKAGDLVNTQYF	TRBV12-3/TRBV12-4	TRBJ2-3	TRBD2	16	many
TGTGCCAGCAGCGTAGCAGGCAGGTCCACAGATACGCAGTATTTT	CASSVAGRSTDTQYF	TRBV9	TRBJ2-3	-	15	-
TGCAGTGCTAGAGGGCCCGACGGTGAGCAGTTCTTC	CSARGPDGEQFF	TRBV20-1	TRBJ2-1	-	12	-
TGTGCCAGCAGCCAAGAGGGGAGTGTAGCGGGAGGCAATGAGCAGTTCTTC	CASSQEGSVAGGNEQFF	TRBV3-1	TRBJ2-1	TRBD2	17	-
TGTGCCAGCAGTAGCGGGGGGCCCCAAGAGACCCAGTACTTC	CASSSGGPQETQYF	TRBV27	TRBJ2-5	TRBD2	14	many
TGCAGTCCTAAGGCCCCGGGGACAGTCCACGAGCAGTACTTC	CSPKAPGTVHEQYF	TRBV20-1	TRBJ2-7	TRBD1	14	few
TGTGCCATCAGTGCATCCGGGACATTCTACAATGAGCAGTTCTTC	CAISASGTFYNEQFF	TRBV10-3	TRBJ2-1	-	15	few
TGCAGCGTTGATTCGGGGTTGTACACTGAAGCTTTCTTT	CSVDSGLYTEAFF	TRBV29-1	TRBJ1-1	-	13	few
TGCAGTGCTAGACGACTAGCCGTCAACTATGAGCAGTTCTTC	CSARRLAVNYEQFF	TRBV20-1	TRBJ2-1	TRBD2	14	many